What follows describes a single T cell receptor beta chain. V trimming: 3 bases; J trimming: 5 bases; junction bases outside the gene matches: 13. CDR3 size: 18 residues. The germline CDR1 and CDR2 sequences are SGHAT and FQNNGV. Sequencing used immunoSEQ multiplex PCR; TCRdb keeps in-frame clones, though not all of them. The data show fewer than 250,000 clones, approximately 90% seen once. This specimen comes from a study of cytomegalovirus exposure and HLA in healthy donors. This chain connects TRBV11-2 to TRBJ2-5; 12 bases fit TRBD2. This receptor was identified in a man between 18 and 29 years old in good health and CMV-seronegative. Sequencing input: PBMCs. CDR3 bases: TGTGCCAGCAGCTTGGGGGCTAGCGGGGGGGCCGCCCTGGAGACCCAGTACTTC. Residues: CASSLGASGGAALETQYF. The full variable domain, in which reference TRBV11-2 and TRBJ2-5 provide the parts outside the CDR3, is EAGVAQSPRYKIIEKRQSVAFWCNPISGHATLYWYQQILGQGPKLLIQFQNNGVVDDSQLPKDRFSAERLKGVDSTLKIQPAKLEDSAVYLCASSLGASGGAALETQYFGPGTRLLVL.